This T cell receptor beta chain was documented in a study of blood T cell repertoires in COVID-19. V gave up 5 bases and J gave up 4 bases; unmatched junction bases: 8. This CDR3 has 16 residues. From germline, CDR1 is KGHSH and CDR2 LQKENI. Profiling relied on immunoSEQ multiplex PCR, and the TCRdb table lists in-frame clones only, not all of them. The table has nearly 250,000 clones, approximately 85% seen once; the top ten hold around 10%. The material sequenced was PBMCs or T cells enriched from blood (not recorded which). The J gene is TRBJ2-1, the V gene TRBV18; 10 bases are shared with TRBD2. The TCR sequence derives from a woman aged 45-59 years with acute COVID-19. CDR3 residues: CASSRSGGAKYNEQFF. The CDR3 coding sequence is TGTGCCAGCTCAAGAAGCGGGGGGGCAAAGTACAATGAGCAGTTCTTC.